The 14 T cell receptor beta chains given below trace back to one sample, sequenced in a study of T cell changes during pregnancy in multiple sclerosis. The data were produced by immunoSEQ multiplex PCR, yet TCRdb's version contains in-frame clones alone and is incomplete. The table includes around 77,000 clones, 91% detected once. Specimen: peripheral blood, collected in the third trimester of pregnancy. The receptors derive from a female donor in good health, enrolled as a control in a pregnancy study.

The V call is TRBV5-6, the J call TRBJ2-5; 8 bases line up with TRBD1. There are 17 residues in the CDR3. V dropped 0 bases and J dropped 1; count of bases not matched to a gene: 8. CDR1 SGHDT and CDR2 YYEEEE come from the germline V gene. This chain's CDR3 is CASSLARQGPIQETQYF. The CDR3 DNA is TGTGCCAGCAGCTTGGCCCGACAGGGGCCAATCCAAGAGACCCAGTACTTC.

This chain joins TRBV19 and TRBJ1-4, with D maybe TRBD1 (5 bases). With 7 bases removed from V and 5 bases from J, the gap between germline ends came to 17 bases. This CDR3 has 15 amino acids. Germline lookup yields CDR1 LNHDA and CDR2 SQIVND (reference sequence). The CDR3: CASTYLWGKNEKLFF. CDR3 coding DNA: TGTGCCAGTACCTATCTATGGGGCAAGAATGAAAAACTGTTTTTT.

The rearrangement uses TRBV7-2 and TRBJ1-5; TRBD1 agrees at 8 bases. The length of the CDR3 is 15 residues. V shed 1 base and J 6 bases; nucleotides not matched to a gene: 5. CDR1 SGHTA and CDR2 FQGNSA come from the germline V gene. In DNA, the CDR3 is TGTGCCAGCAGCTTAGGGCAGGGGGCGGGTCAGCCCCAGCATTTT. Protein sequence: CASSLGQGAGQPQHF.

The CDR3 DNA follows: TGCGCCAGCAGCCCCGCTCGGGGTAGCTATGGCTACACCTTC. Translated: CASSPARGSYGYTF. The V call is TRBV4-3, the J call TRBJ1-2; D remains ambiguous. This CDR3 has 14 residues. Germline values: CDR1 LGHNA, CDR2 YSLEER. Trimming removed 4 bases from V and 4 bases from J, with 13 bases in between.

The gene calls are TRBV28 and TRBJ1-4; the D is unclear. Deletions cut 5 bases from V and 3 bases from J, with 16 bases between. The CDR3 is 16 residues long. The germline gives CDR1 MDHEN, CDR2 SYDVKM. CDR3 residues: CASSATSPGSNEKLFF. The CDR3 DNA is TGTGCCAGCAGTGCAACTAGCCCGGGATCTAATGAAAAACTGTTTTTT.

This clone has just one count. The DNA for the CDR3 is TGTGCCAGCAGCTTGACAGGCCGGATCAGCTCCTACGAGCAGTACTTC. As protein: CASSLTGRISSYEQYF. This chain uses TRBV7-2 with TRBJ2-7, with a tentative D call TRBD1 (6 bases). Germline V gene sequence: CDR1 SGHTA, CDR2 FQGNSA. CDR3 length equals 16 residues. V was clipped by 3 bases and J by 0 bases, with 15 bases between them.

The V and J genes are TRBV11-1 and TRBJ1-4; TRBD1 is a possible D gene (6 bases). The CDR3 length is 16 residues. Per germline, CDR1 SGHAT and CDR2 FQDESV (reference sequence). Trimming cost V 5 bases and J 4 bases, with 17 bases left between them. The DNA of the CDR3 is TGTGCCAGCAGCCTCGTGGCGGGGGCGGTTAATGAAAAACTGTTTTTT. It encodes CASSLVAGAVNEKLFF.

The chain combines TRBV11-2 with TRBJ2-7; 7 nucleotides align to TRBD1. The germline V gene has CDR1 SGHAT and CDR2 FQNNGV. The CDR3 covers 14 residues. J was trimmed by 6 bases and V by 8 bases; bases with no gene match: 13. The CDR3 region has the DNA TGTGCCAGCGGGACAGTGAGGAATTGGGGCGAGCAGTACTTC. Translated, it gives CASGTVRNWGEQYF. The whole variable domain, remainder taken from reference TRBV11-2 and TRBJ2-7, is EAGVAQSPRYKIIEKRQSVAFWCNPISGHATLYWYQQILGQGPKLLIQFQNNGVVDDSQLPKDRFSAERLKGVDSTLKIQPAKLEDSAVYLCASGTVRNWGEQYFGPGTRLTVT.

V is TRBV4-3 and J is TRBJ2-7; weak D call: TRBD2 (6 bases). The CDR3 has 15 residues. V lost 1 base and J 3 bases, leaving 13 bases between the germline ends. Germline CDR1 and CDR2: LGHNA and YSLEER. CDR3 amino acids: CASSQAGVGGYEQYF. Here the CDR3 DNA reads TGCGCCAGCAGCCAAGCCGGGGTCGGGGGCTACGAGCAGTACTTC.

In DNA form, the CDR3 reads TGCGCCAGCAGCTTGACAGGGACAGGGGTTGGGGTCTCTCGGGAGACCCAGTACTTC. It encodes CASSLTGTGVGVSRETQYF. The chain uses TRBV5-1 and TRBJ2-5; TRBD1 agrees at 10 bases. CDR1 SGHRS and CDR2 YFSETQ come from the germline V gene. CDR3 length equals 19 residues. V was pared by 1 base and J by 5 bases, with 17 bases of the junction left unmatched.

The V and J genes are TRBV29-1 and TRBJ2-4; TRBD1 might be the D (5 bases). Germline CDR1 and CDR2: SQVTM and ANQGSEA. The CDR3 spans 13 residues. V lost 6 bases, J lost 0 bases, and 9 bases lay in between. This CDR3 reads CSVQGLAKNIQYF. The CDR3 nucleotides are TGCAGCGTCCAGGGTCTAGCCAAAAACATTCAGTACTTC.

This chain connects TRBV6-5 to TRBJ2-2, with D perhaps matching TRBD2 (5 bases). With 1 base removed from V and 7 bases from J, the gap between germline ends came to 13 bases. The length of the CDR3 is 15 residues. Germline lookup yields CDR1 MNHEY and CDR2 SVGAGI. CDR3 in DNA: TGTGCCAGCAGTTACTATCGGGGAGAGGTCGGGGAGCTGTTTTTT. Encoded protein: CASSYYRGEVGELFF.

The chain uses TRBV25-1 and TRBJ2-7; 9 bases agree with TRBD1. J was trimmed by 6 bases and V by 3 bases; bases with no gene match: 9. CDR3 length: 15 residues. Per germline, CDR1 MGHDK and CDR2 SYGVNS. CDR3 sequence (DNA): TGTGCCAGCAGTGACCCCACAGGGGGCTTTTTCGAGCAGTACTTC. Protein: CASSDPTGGFFEQYF.

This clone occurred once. CDR3 loop: CASSLEVGRRGQETQYF. CDR3 nucleotides: TGTGCCAGCAGCTTAGAAGTGGGGCGCAGGGGCCAAGAGACCCAGTACTTC. V gene TRBV7-2 combines with J gene TRBJ2-5; weak D call: TRBD1 (6 bases). Trimming pared 1 base from V and 1 base from J, leaving 16 bases between. This CDR3 contains 17 residues. Germline V gene data show CDR1 as SGHTA and CDR2 as FQGNSA. The whole variable domain, filled in from reference TRBV7-2 and TRBJ2-5, reads GAGVSQSPSNKVTEKGKDVELRCDPISGHTALYWYRQSLGQGLEFLIYFQGNSAPDKSGLPSDRFSAERTGGSVSTLTIQRTQQEDSAVYLCASSLEVGRRGQETQYFGPGTRLLVL.